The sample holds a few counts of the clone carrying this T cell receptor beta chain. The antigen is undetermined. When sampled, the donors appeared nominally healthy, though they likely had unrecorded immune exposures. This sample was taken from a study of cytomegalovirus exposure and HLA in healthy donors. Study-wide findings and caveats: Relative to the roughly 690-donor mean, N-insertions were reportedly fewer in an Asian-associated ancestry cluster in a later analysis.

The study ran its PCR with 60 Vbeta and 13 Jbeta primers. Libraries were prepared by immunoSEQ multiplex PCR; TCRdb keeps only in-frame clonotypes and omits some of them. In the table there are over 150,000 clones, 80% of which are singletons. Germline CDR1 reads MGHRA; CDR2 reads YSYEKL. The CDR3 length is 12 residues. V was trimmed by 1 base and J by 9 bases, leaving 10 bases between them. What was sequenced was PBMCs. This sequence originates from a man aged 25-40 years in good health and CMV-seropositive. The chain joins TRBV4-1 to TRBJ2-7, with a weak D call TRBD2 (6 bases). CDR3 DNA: TGCGCCAGCAGCCAAGGCGGGATGGCGCAGTACTTC. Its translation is CASSQGGMAQYF.